These 23 T cell receptor beta chains originate from one sample sequenced in a study of cytomegalovirus exposure and HLA in healthy donors. PCR used 60 Vbeta primers and 13 Jbeta primers. The data were produced by immunoSEQ multiplex PCR, yet TCRdb's version contains in-frame clones alone and is incomplete. The table records 150,000 to 200,000 clones, roughly 72% of them present only once. The sample was PBMCs. The receptors come from a man under 40 in good health and CMV-seronegative.

The gene calls are TRBV6-1 and TRBJ1-1, with 7 bases fitting TRBD1. This CDR3 is built from 11 residues. After removal of 5 bases from V and 11 bases from J, the junction contained 5 bases not matched to a gene. The germline gives CDR1 MNHNS, CDR2 SASEGT. CDR3: CASSLTGEAFF. The CDR3 DNA sequence: TGTGCCAGCAGTCTTACAGGGGAGGCTTTCTTT.

The J gene is TRBJ2-1, the V gene TRBV21-1; TRBD2, the table's D call, lacks a check against the DNA. TRBV21-1 is a documented pseudogene. The CDR3 spans 18 residues. CDR3 nucleotide sequence: TGTGCCAGCAGCTCCCGGACTAGCGGGAGAAATTGCTTCAGTGAGCAGTTCTTC. It codes for CASSSRTSGRNCFSEQFF.

The V and J genes are TRBV5-1 and TRBJ2-7; TRBD1 agrees at 8 bases. The V segment lost 4 bases and the J segment 7 bases; nucleotides outside the gene matches: 10. The CDR3 contains 14 residues. Germline V gives CDR1 SGHRS, CDR2 YFSETQ. The CDR3: CASSIGTQGGEQYF. CDR3 nucleotides: TGCGCCAGCAGCATAGGAACACAGGGGGGAGAGCAGTACTTC.

The V and J genes are TRBV28 and TRBJ1-4; 8 bases map to TRBD1. The germline CDR1 and CDR2 sequences are MDHEN and SYDVKM. CDR3 length: 14 residues. After removal of 4 bases from V and 7 bases from J, the junction contained 5 bases not matched to a gene. As DNA, the CDR3 is TGTGCCAGCAGTTCAGGGGGCTGGGGTGAAAAACTGTTTTTT. Encoded protein: CASSSGGWGEKLFF.

The rearrangement joins TRBV28 to TRBJ2-7; D uncertain. Germline CDR1 is MDHEN and CDR2 is SYDVKM. CDR3 length: 16 amino acids. V lost 2 bases and J 0 bases, leaving 14 bases between the germline ends. The CDR3 region has the DNA TGTGCCAGCAGTTTAGTGGTGCAGGCCAACTCCTACGAGCAGTACTTC. It encodes CASSLVVQANSYEQYF.

The chain couples TRBV6-5 to TRBJ2-1; 7 bases fit TRBD1. The CDR3 runs to 12 residues. Looked up from germline, CDR1 is MNHEY and CDR2 is SVGAGI. Trimming cost V 8 bases and J 4 bases; bases outside gene matches: 2. The CDR3 spells CASRDSYNEQFF. The CDR3 nucleotides read TGTGCCAGCCGGGACAGTTACAATGAGCAGTTCTTC.

The V gene is TRBV6-1, the J gene TRBJ2-7; TRBD2 agrees at 8 bases. The CDR3 totals 13 residues. With 10 bases clipped from V and 5 bases from J, the junction kept 10 bases outside the gene matches. Per germline, CDR1 MNHNS and CDR2 SASEGT. In DNA, the CDR3 is TGTGCCACCTATAGCGGGAAAAGCAACGAGCAGTACTTC. Its translation is CATYSGKSNEQYF.

This clone appeared a few times. The gene calls are TRBV10-3 and TRBJ2-7; 10 bases agree with TRBD2. CDR1 and CDR2 (germline): ENHRY, SYGVKD. V lost 3 bases to trimming and J lost 5 bases; unmatched junction nucleotides: 7. The CDR3 has 15 amino acids. The CDR3 region is CAISDPSGRGDEQYF. In nucleotides, the CDR3 is TGTGCCATCAGTGATCCAAGCGGGAGGGGAGACGAGCAGTACTTC.

This chain joins TRBV5-4 and TRBJ2-1; possibly TRBD2 for D (5 bases). The CDR3 is 15 amino acids. Trimming pared 5 bases from V and 4 bases from J, leaving 16 bases between. Germline CDR1 SGHNT, CDR2 YYREEE (reference sequence). CDR3 amino acids: CASSREVAQYNEQFF. The CDR3 DNA reads TGTGCCAGCAGTCGGGAAGTAGCGCAGTACAATGAGCAGTTCTTC.

The chain combines TRBV7-9 with TRBJ2-3; D is unresolved. V lost 7 bases to trimming and J lost 3 bases, with 11 bases between them. CDR3 length: 13 residues. Germline CDR1 and CDR2: SEHNR and FQNEAQ (reference sequence). As DNA, the CDR3 is TGTGCCAGCACCCCCACTGCGACAGATACGCAGTATTTT. Encoded protein: CASTPTATDTQYF.

This clone has just one count. The rearrangement joins TRBV7-6 to TRBJ1-5; D gene ambiguous. V was clipped by 0 bases and J by 1 base, with 7 bases between them. The CDR3 spans 15 residues. Germline V gene sequence: CDR1 SGHVS, CDR2 FNYEAQ. The CDR3, as DNA: TGTGCCAGCAGCTTAGCGCCAGGCAGCAATCAGCCCCAGCATTTT. Translation: CASSLAPGSNQPQHF.

This clone was observed a handful of times. The chain combines TRBV2 with TRBJ2-3; 8 bases match TRBD2. The V segment lost 5 bases and the J segment 3 bases; nucleotides outside the gene matches: 7. The CDR3 sequence is 15 residues long. Germline lookup yields CDR1 SNHLY and CDR2 FYNNEI. CDR3 protein: CASSPFGGVTDTQYF. The CDR3 coding sequence is TGTGCCAGCAGTCCCTTCGGGGGGGTTACAGATACGCAGTATTTT.

The chain uses TRBV5-4 and TRBJ2-2; 7 nucleotides align to TRBD2. Germline V gene sequence: CDR1 SGHNT, CDR2 YYREEE (reference sequence). V lost 0 bases and J lost 4; bases outside the gene matches: 0. The CDR3 totals 14 residues. CDR3 in DNA: TGTGCCAGCAGCTTGGGGGGGGGCACCGGGGAGCTGTTTTTT. Its translation: CASSLGGGTGELFF.

This clone was observed a handful of times. The rearrangement joins TRBV5-5 to TRBJ1-3; possibly TRBD1 for D (5 bases). The germline V and J ends were trimmed by 4 bases and 2 bases, with 13 bases remaining between them. The CDR3 contains 15 residues. Germline lookup yields CDR1 SGHKS and CDR2 YYEKEE (reference sequence). The CDR3 protein is CASSAGWGAGNTIYF. CDR3 DNA sequence: TGTGCCAGCAGCGCAGGGTGGGGGGCTGGAAACACCATATATTTT. The variable domain in full, completed from reference TRBV5-5 and TRBJ1-3, reads DAGVTQSPTHLIKTRGQQVTLRCSPISGHKSVSWYQQVLGQGPQFIFQYYEKEERGRGNFPDRFSARQFPNYSSELNVNALLLGDSALYLCASSAGWGAGNTIYFGEGSWLTVV.

This clone was seen a single time. The chain recombines TRBV14 with TRBJ2-1, with 14 bases aligning to TRBD2. There are 13 residues in the CDR3. Looked up from germline, CDR1 is SGHDN and CDR2 is FVKESK. J was trimmed by 12 bases and V by 5 bases; bases with no gene match: 3. This CDR3 reads CASSKGLAGVQFF. Here the CDR3 DNA reads TGTGCCAGCAGCAAGGGACTAGCGGGAGTGCAGTTCTTC.

The genes are TRBV9 and TRBJ1-2; 9 bases fit TRBD1. J lost 1 base, V lost 3 bases, and 1 base had no gene match. Germline V gives CDR1 SGDLS, CDR2 YYNGEE. The CDR3 is made up of 14 amino acids. CDR3 loop: CASSAGQGNYGYTF. In DNA, the CDR3 is TGTGCCAGCAGCGCGGGACAGGGTAACTATGGCTACACCTTC.

This sequence joins TRBV27 and TRBJ2-7, with unresolved D. Per germline, CDR1 MNHEY and CDR2 SMNVEV (reference sequence). The V and J ends lost 5 bases and 2 bases respectively, with 19 bases between them. This CDR3 contains 16 residues. CDR3 sequence: CASSDTPPTAAYEQYF. CDR3 bases: TGTGCCAGCAGTGACACTCCCCCTACGGCCGCCTACGAGCAGTACTTC.

The CDR3 loop is CASIRLVTRNDEQFF. The CDR3 DNA reads TGTGCCAGCATCAGACTAGTGACGAGGAACGATGAGCAGTTCTTC. V gene TRBV2 combines with J gene TRBJ2-1; D might be TRBD2 (6 bases). Germline V gene data show CDR1 as SNHLY and CDR2 as FYNNEI. The CDR3 sequence is 15 residues long. V was pared by 7 bases and J by 8 bases, with 21 bases between.

The V call is TRBV9, the J call TRBJ2-7; 7 nucleotides agree with TRBD1. The CDR3 is 15 amino acids. V dropped 4 bases and J dropped 7; count of bases not matched to a gene: 14. Germline V lookup: CDR1 SGDLS, CDR2 YYNGEE. CDR3 protein: CASSPSRGQPSEQYF. CDR3 coding DNA: TGTGCCAGCAGCCCCAGTAGGGGACAGCCCTCAGAGCAGTACTTC.

This chain connects TRBV28 to TRBJ1-5; 12 positions match TRBD1. There are 17 residues in the CDR3. Germline trimming cut 2 bases from V and 5 bases from J; bases unmatched to any gene: 7. Germline V gene data show CDR1 as MDHEN and CDR2 as SYDVKM. The CDR3 DNA reads as TGTGCCAGCAGTTTAGGGGGACAGGGGGCCTACCATCAGCCCCAGCATTTT. Protein product: CASSLGGQGAYHQPQHF.

The chain couples TRBV19 to TRBJ1-1; no firm D call. The ends were cut back, 5 bases at V and 1 base at J, with 11 bases in the middle. The CDR3 sequence is 14 residues long. Germline V CDR1 and CDR2: LNHDA, SQIVND (reference sequence). The CDR3 nucleotides read TGTGCCAGTAGTGCCCTCCGGGGGAACACTGAAGCTTTCTTT. Amino acids: CASSALRGNTEAFF.

The chain couples TRBV18 to TRBJ2-1; 7 bases fit TRBD2. This CDR3 region has 14 residues. Germline V lookup: CDR1 KGHSH, CDR2 LQKENI. V was pared by 6 bases and J by 5 bases, with 7 bases of the junction left unmatched. For the CDR3, the DNA is TGTGCCAGCTCCCCAGCTAGCGGCAACAATGAGCAGTTCTTC. This gives the protein CASSPASGNNEQFF.

This clone has a handful of counts. The DNA for the CDR3 is TGTGCCAGCAGCTCTGCGACAGGGGGTAACTATGGCTACACCTTC. Translated: CASSSATGGNYGYTF. V gene TRBV5-6 combines with J gene TRBJ1-2; 9 bases align to TRBD1. The CDR3 extends over 15 amino acids. V gave up 3 bases and J gave up 1 base; unmatched junction bases: 4. Germline CDR1 and CDR2: SGHDT and YYEEEE.